Here is one T cell receptor beta chain with its context. The clone's antigen remains unknown. Base qualities are not at hand, and no much larger clone is one base apart. The sample's treatment or condition label, decoded: live attenuated yellow fever vaccine strain. A standard Ficoll-Paque protocol was used to isolate PBMCs from peripheral blood. Dynabeads CD4 and CD8 positive selection kits were used to isolate CD4 and CD8 T-cell fractions. TriZol was used to extract RNA from bulk PBMCs, from CD4 and CD8 fractions, and from dextramer-positive and dextramer-negative fractions. The record originates from a study of T cells after yellow fever vaccination (dated by TCRdb to the late 2010s). Context from the whole study: The SMART-Seq v4 Ultra Low Input RNA kit was used to prepare libraries from fractions with low cell numbers. The cohort comprised two healthy male donors, one aged 18 to 30 and one aged 30 to 40 years. To track T-cell clones before and after primary and booster YFV17D yellow fever vaccination, bulk TCR alpha and beta repertoires were sequenced longitudinally. Blood was drawn at multiple timepoints before and after primary and secondary immunization, with bulk PBMC replicates and cell subsets isolated. Results and caveats for the whole study, not just this receptor: Because the study included only a couple of donors, the extent to which the findings can be generalized is limited. A small share of clonotypes occurred in both CD4 and CD8 compartments, likely arising from convergent recombination. Computational filtering was required because FACS-sorted repertoires could contain abundant contaminating clonotypes from the bulk population. Most clones expanded after primary vaccination were re-detected after the booster (around 96% of CD4 and approximately 89% of CD8), suggesting broad memory maintenance. The secondary T-cell response was found to be weaker but faster than the primary response, with a peak reached on day 5 rather than on day 15.

TCR cDNA was synthesized by 5'RACE template switching, through which a universal primer site and unique molecular identifiers were introduced. cDNA synthesis was primed from both the TCR alpha and TCR beta constant segments. Library amplification involved two PCR steps, and the second step added sample barcodes and sequencing adapters. Sequencing of libraries was done on Illumina HiSeq 2500 (2x100 bp) or NovaSeq (2x150 bp). In the source study's methods: MIGEC handled demultiplexing of reads and collapsing into UMI consensus sequences, while MiXCR performed V(D)J alignment. Vaccine-responding clonotypes were identified with edgeR using replicate PBMC samples, with FDR below 0.01 and a log2 fold change above 5 up to day 15 being required. Each bulk clonotype received a CD4 or CD8 identity based on whether the sequenced CD4 or CD8 repertoire contained that clonotype at higher abundance. The raw public reads went through TCRdb reprocessing: fastp at Q25, MiXCR clone calling, in-frame beta chains kept. Every CDR3 protein is listed once, alongside the most common genes and DNA of its rows. These V and J calls are TCRdb output, not the study's own analysis. In all, the sample holds around 250,000 distinct CDR3 sequences, and less than 9% of those were seen once. The ten largest clones represent roughly 0.86% of the sample.

This receptor was obtained from a man aged 25-45 years who received the YFV17D yellow fever vaccine. This material consisted of CD4+ T cells sorted from PBMCs, taken 15 days after the yellow fever booster vaccination.

The nucleotide sequence reads as follows: TGTGCCATCAGTGACTCCTACCACGAGCAGTACTTC. Its amino acids are CAISDSYHEQYF. The sequence links TRBV10-3 to TRBJ2-7, with the D gene not confidently named. From the cysteine up to the phenylalanine, the CDR3 has a length of 12 residues. CDR3 DNA only is kept here, 36 bases in frame from base 1. Per the germline V gene, ENHRY is the CDR1 and SYGVKD is the CDR2. V lost 3 bases and J lost 5 bases; the stretch between them is 8 bases long.